This TCR beta chain stems from a study of T cell responses to AZD1222 COVID-19 vaccine. The study's findings and limits: The donors showed a predominance of white British ancestry and of females, with possible underestimation of clonal diversity. Unmutated variant regions are reportedly the target of nearly half of TCRs that are spike-specific. There were vaccine-associated CD4 TCRs across spike, dominant at 160-218 and 743-854.

The CDR3 is 14 residues long. Germline V lookup: CDR1 MNHEY, CDR2 SMNVEV (reference sequence). Trimming removed 3 bases at V and 10 bases at J, with 15 bases between. A word on this clone: Antigen: not known.

Profiling relied on immunoSEQ multiplex PCR, and the TCRdb table lists in-frame clones only, not all of them. The sample contains over 150,000 clones, approximately 93% of which appear only once. This chain connects TRBV27 to TRBJ1-4; D perhaps matches TRBD1 (5 bases). This TCR derives from an adult who received the AZD1222 COVID-19 vaccine. Sequenced material: peripheral blood, taken 28 days after the second AZD1222 dose. CDR3 region: CASSLTAPAGKLFF. In DNA, the CDR3 is TGTGCCAGCAGTTTGACAGCGCCGGCAGGAAAACTGTTTTTT.